These 26 T cell receptor beta chains were all obtained from the same sample, sequenced in a study of T cell changes during pregnancy in multiple sclerosis. Clones were sequenced by immunoSEQ multiplex PCR, and TCRdb holds only the in-frame ones, with some missing. Found here are about 48,000 clones, 94% of them singletons; the top ten hold 0.45% to 0.55%. This sample comprised CD4+ T cells from peripheral blood mononuclear cells, obtained in the first trimester of pregnancy. The receptors were sampled from a female donor with multiple sclerosis, enrolled in a pregnancy study.

This clone was detected once. The chain carries TRBV27 and TRBJ2-4, with 7 bases identical to TRBD2. The CDR3 consists of 17 residues. Germline V gene lookup returns CDR1 MNHEY and CDR2 SMNVEV (reference sequence). Germline trimming cut 1 base from V and 2 bases from J; bases unmatched to any gene: 8. This CDR3 is CASSLLGGYATKNIQYF. CDR3 sequence (DNA): TGTGCCAGCAGTTTATTGGGGGGGTATGCGACCAAAAACATTCAGTACTTC.

This clone was recorded only once. This chain uses TRBV5-1 with TRBJ2-7, with D possibly TRBD2 on 6 matching bases. Germline V CDR1 and CDR2: SGHRS, YFSETQ. The length of the CDR3 is 14 residues. V was clipped by 3 bases and J by 0 bases, with 10 bases between them. The CDR3 is CASSWGTGSYEQYF. The CDR3 coding sequence is TGCGCCAGCAGCTGGGGGACTGGCTCCTACGAGCAGTACTTC.

V usage is TRBV4-2 and J usage is TRBJ1-3; D call uncertain. The CDR3 contains 15 residues. V was trimmed by 3 bases and J by 4 bases, leaving 13 bases between them. CDR1 LGHNA and CDR2 YNFKEQ come from the germline V gene. CDR3 in DNA: TGTGCCAGCAGCCATCCTTTGGGAGACGGAAACACCATATATTTT. Protein: CASSHPLGDGNTIYF.

The chain has TRBV6-5 and TRBJ1-3; maybe TRBD1 (5 bases). CDR3 length equals 14 residues. CDR1 and CDR2 from the germline V gene are MNHEY and SVGAGI. V was shortened by 8 bases and J by 2 bases, with 13 bases between the two germline ends. CDR3 in amino acids: CASQNGGTGNTIYF. As DNA, the CDR3 is TGTGCCAGCCAAAATGGGGGGACTGGAAACACCATATATTTT.

V is TRBV7-9 and J is TRBJ2-7; 8 bases are shared with TRBD1. Looked up from germline, CDR1 is SEHNR and CDR2 is FQNEAQ (reference sequence). J lost 6 bases, V lost 4 bases, and 5 bases had no gene match. There are 13 residues in the CDR3. The chain's CDR3 is CASSSDRVFEQYF. The CDR3 nucleotides read TGTGCCAGCAGCTCGGACAGGGTCTTCGAGCAGTACTTC.

This chain connects TRBV5-4 to TRBJ1-1; D remains unclear. CDR1 is SGHNT, CDR2 YYREEE, per germline (reference sequence). The ends were cut back, 0 bases at V and 6 bases at J, with 21 bases in the middle. The CDR3 covers 17 residues. The DNA for the CDR3 is TGTGCCAGCAGCTTGGGGTGGGAGGCAAAGCCTCCAGCTGAAGCTTTCTTT. Amino acids: CASSLGWEAKPPAEAFF.

The genes are TRBV9 and TRBJ2-7, with a possible D match to TRBD1 (5 bases). Trimming removed 0 bases at V and 7 bases at J, with 11 bases between. The CDR3 runs 13 residues. From germline, CDR1 is SGDLS and CDR2 YYNGEE. DNA of the CDR3: TGTGCCAGCAGCGTAGGGGGCGGTGCTGAGCAGTACTTC. This codes for CASSVGGGAEQYF.

The rearrangement links TRBV7-9 to TRBJ1-3, with TRBD1 as a possible D gene (6 bases). Trimming pared 2 bases from V and 3 bases from J, leaving 11 bases between. The germline gives CDR1 SEHNR, CDR2 FQNEAQ (reference sequence). The CDR3 runs 15 residues. CDR3: CASSLPGAYGNTIYF. CDR3 DNA: TGTGCCAGCAGCTTACCAGGGGCCTATGGAAACACCATATATTTT.

This clone was detected once. CDR3 nucleotide sequence: TGTGCCAGCAGCGTCGGGACAGGGGTGACCACTGAAGCTTTCTTT. Protein sequence: CASSVGTGVTTEAFF. The chain links TRBV9 to TRBJ1-1; 10 bases fit TRBD1. Looked up from germline, CDR1 is SGDLS and CDR2 is YYNGEE. The CDR3 is made up of 15 amino acids. V shed 2 bases and J 4 bases; nucleotides not matched to a gene: 5.

The genes are TRBV15 and TRBJ1-2; 10 bases are shared with TRBD1. Germline values: CDR1 LNHNV, CDR2 YYDKDF (reference sequence). J gave up 7 bases and V 11 bases, and 13 bases lay outside the gene matches. The CDR3 loop spans 14 amino acids. The DNA of the CDR3 is TGTGCCTCAGCGTCGGGACAGGGGTATGGTGGCTACACCTTC. Translating it yields CASASGQGYGGYTF.

The chain couples TRBV7-2 to TRBJ1-5; D is undetermined. Trimming pared 2 bases from V and 5 bases from J, leaving 4 bases between. The germline V gene encodes CDR1 SGHTA and CDR2 FQGNSA. The CDR3 runs 12 residues. The CDR3 coding sequence is TGTGCCAGCAGCTTACCGGATCAGCCCCAGCATTTT. This gives the protein CASSLPDQPQHF.

A few counts support this clone. The V and J genes are TRBV27 and TRBJ2-3; TRBD2 matches at 9 bases. Germline loops: CDR1 MNHEY, CDR2 SMNVEV (reference sequence). V lost 6 bases and J lost 4; bases outside the gene matches: 8. CDR3 size: 15 residues. CDR3 DNA sequence: TGTGCCAGCAGGGCTGCGGGGGGGCCTGCAGATACGCAGTATTTT. This sequence encodes CASRAAGGPADTQYF.

The rearrangement uses TRBV29-1 and TRBJ2-1; a weak D match, TRBD1 (5 bases). This CDR3 comprises 16 residues. From germline, CDR1 is SQVTM and CDR2 ANQGSEA. V was shortened by 0 bases and J by 5 bases, with 17 bases between the two germline ends. The CDR3 reads CSVEDSAGWINNEQFF. The CDR3 DNA is TGCAGCGTTGAAGATTCGGCAGGGTGGATCAACAATGAGCAGTTCTTC.

CDR3 sequence (DNA): TGTGCCAGCAGCGCCGGGACATATGGCTACACCTTC. Translation gives CASSAGTYGYTF. V and J are TRBV9 and TRBJ1-2; tentatively, D is TRBD1 (6 bases). Deletions cut 3 bases from V and 5 bases from J, with 8 bases between. Per the germline V gene, CDR1 is SGDLS and CDR2 is YYNGEE. This CDR3 spans 12 amino acids. Supplemented by reference TRBV9 and TRBJ1-2, the full variable domain reads DSGVTQTPKHLITATGQRVTLRCSPRSGDLSVYWYQQSLDQGLQFLIQYYNGEERAKGNILERFSAQQFPDLHSELNLSSLELGDSALYFCASSAGTYGYTFGSGTRLTVV.

The rearrangement uses TRBV9 and TRBJ1-2; 10 nucleotides match TRBD1. Germline V gene lookup returns CDR1 SGDLS and CDR2 YYNGEE. This CDR3 contains 18 residues. V was clipped by 4 bases and J by 8 bases; unmatched bases: 20. The CDR3 spells CASSRSGDRGSVPKGYTF. CDR3 DNA: TGTGCCAGCAGCCGCAGCGGGGACAGGGGATCGGTACCTAAGGGCTACACCTTC.

This clone was observed once. The chain employs TRBV6-5 and TRBJ1-1, with 11 bases aligning to TRBD1. Germline loops: CDR1 MNHEY, CDR2 SVGAGI. Trimming at V came to 4 bases and at J to 0 bases, leaving 4 bases not matched to a gene. This CDR3 spans 16 amino acids. CDR3 DNA: TGTGCCAGCAGTTCCCGGACAGGGGGCCTGAACACTGAAGCTTTCTTT. Translation: CASSSRTGGLNTEAFF.

V is TRBV9 and J is TRBJ2-5, with a possible D match to TRBD1 (6 bases). V dropped 0 bases and J dropped 1 base, with 13 bases sitting between them. From germline, CDR1 is SGDLS and CDR2 YYNGEE. This CDR3 is 16 amino acids long. The CDR3 DNA is TGTGCCAGCAGCGTAGGGGCAGGGGCTCCCCAAGAGACCCAGTACTTC. It encodes CASSVGAGAPQETQYF.

This chain joins TRBV11-2 and TRBJ2-7; a possible D gene is TRBD2 (6 bases). The ends were cut back, 6 bases at V and 2 bases at J, with 20 bases in the middle. The CDR3 loop spans 16 amino acids. The germline CDR1 and CDR2 sequences are SGHAT and FQNNGV. The CDR3 sequence: CASRSISGLIPYEQYF. CDR3 in DNA: TGTGCCAGCAGGAGTATTTCGGGACTTATACCCTACGAGCAGTACTTC. Full variable domain (outside the CDR3, taken from reference TRBV11-2 and TRBJ2-7): EAGVAQSPRYKIIEKRQSVAFWCNPISGHATLYWYQQILGQGPKLLIQFQNNGVVDDSQLPKDRFSAERLKGVDSTLKIQPAKLEDSAVYLCASRSISGLIPYEQYFGPGTRLTVT.

This chain connects TRBV2 to TRBJ1-1; D not certain. Trimming took off 5 bases at V and 11 bases at J, with 12 bases between the two ends. Germline lookup yields CDR1 SNHLY and CDR2 FYNNEI. The CDR3 sequence is 11 residues long. The CDR3 bases are TGTGCCAGCAGTCCGGCGGGTTCGGCTTTCTTT. Amino acid sequence: CASSPAGSAFF.

The gene calls are TRBV5-6 and TRBJ2-1; a possible D gene is TRBD1 (5 bases). The CDR3 loop spans 15 amino acids. V gave up 2 bases and J gave up 0 bases, with 9 bases separating them. From germline, CDR1 is SGHDT and CDR2 YYEEEE. This chain's CDR3 is CASSFGASSYNEQFF. In DNA, the CDR3 is TGTGCCAGCAGCTTTGGGGCGAGCTCCTACAATGAGCAGTTCTTC.

This sequence joins TRBV27 and TRBJ2-5, with 7 nucleotides matching TRBD2. Germline lookup yields CDR1 MNHEY and CDR2 SMNVEV (reference sequence). The V segment lost 6 bases and the J segment 12 bases; nucleotides outside the gene matches: 16. The CDR3 has 14 amino acids. This CDR3 is CASSSTIQLARKYF. For the CDR3, the DNA is TGTGCCAGCAGCTCCACTATACAACTAGCGCGGAAGTACTTC.

This rearrangement joins TRBV7-9 to TRBJ1-4; 10 positions match TRBD1. Germline loops: CDR1 SEHNR, CDR2 FQNEAQ (reference sequence). Losses at the gene ends were 5 bases for V and 7 bases for J; bases not matched to a gene: 7. CDR3 size: 15 residues. The CDR3 DNA reads TGTGCCAGCAGCCTCGAGACAGGGGGCAGTGAAAAACTGTTTTTT. Encoded protein: CASSLETGGSEKLFF.

The chain carries TRBV5-1 and TRBJ2-1; 8 bases match TRBD2. Germline CDR1 reads SGHRS; CDR2 reads YFSETQ. The length of the CDR3 is 12 residues. Unmatched junction bases numbered 2, after V lost 2 bases and J lost 10 bases. The CDR3 sequence is CASSFLAGEQFF. CDR3 in DNA: TGCGCCAGCAGCTTTTTAGCGGGGGAGCAGTTCTTC.

The rearrangement uses TRBV5-1 and TRBJ2-1, with a weak D call TRBD2 (6 bases). CDR1 and CDR2 from the germline V gene are SGHRS and YFSETQ. With 5 bases removed from V and 9 bases from J, the gap between germline ends came to 9 bases. The CDR3 contains 11 residues. DNA of the CDR3: TGCGCCAGCAGGGGGGGACGTGAGCAGTTCTTC. Translating gives CASRGGREQFF. Using reference TRBV5-1 and TRBJ2-1 for the parts outside the CDR3, the full variable domain is KAGVTQTPRYLIKTRGQQVTLSCSPISGHRSVSWYQQTPGQGLQFLFEYFSETQRNKGNFPGRFSGRQFSNSRSEMNVSTLELGDSALYLCASRGGREQFFGPGTRLTVL.

This chain links TRBV7-9 with TRBJ2-2; TRBD2 might be the D (6 bases). There are 15 residues in the CDR3. CDR1 is SEHNR and CDR2 is FQNEAQ in the germline V gene (reference sequence). V was trimmed by 6 bases and J by 0 bases, leaving 11 bases between them. Here the CDR3 DNA reads TGTGCCAGCAGACCCGGGGGACCGAACACCGGGGAGCTGTTTTTT. This translates into CASRPGGPNTGELFF.

This sequence joins TRBV2 and TRBJ2-7; D is possibly TRBD1 (6 bases). Germline-derived CDR1 and CDR2 are SNHLY and FYNNEI. The V end lost 5 bases, the J end lost 3 bases, and 8 bases lay between the germline ends. This CDR3 is built from 12 residues. CDR3 sequence (DNA): TGTGCCAGCAGTCAACAGGGCTACGAGCAGTACTTC. Its protein product is CASSQQGYEQYF. The full variable domain, completed using reference TRBV2 and TRBJ2-7, is EPEVTQTPSHQVTQMGQEVILRCVPISNHLYFYWYRQILGQKVEFLVSFYNNEISEKSEIFDDQFSVERPDGSNFTLKIRSTKLEDSAMYFCASSQQGYEQYFGPGTRLTVT.